The next 16 T cell receptor beta chains were all read from a single sample in a study of cytomegalovirus exposure and HLA in healthy donors (dated by TCRdb to 2016 to 2017). The library was made by the immunoSEQ multiplex PCR assay. For the multiplex PCR, a mixture combining 60 forward primers for TCR Vbeta segments and 13 reverse primers for TCR Jbeta segments was used. Held by TCRdb, this immuneACCESS table contains in-frame sequences only and omits some clones. Under half of the omission traces to an unresolved V gene where checked; the cause of the rest is unknown. Across this sample there are roughly 130,000 clones, with around three quarters seen only once. Around 2% of the sample is in the top ten clones. Sequencing was performed on PBMCs. These receptor sequences come from a woman in her forties or fifties in good health and CMV-seronegative.

With respect to this clone: A read error may produce the germline difference seen at one junction end. The rearrangement joins TRBV4-1 to TRBJ1-2, with 9 bases matching TRBD1. The germline CDR1 and CDR2 sequences are MGHRA and YSYEKL. The CDR3 loop spans 15 amino acids. The CDR3 is CASSQAGQGNYGYPF. CDR3 nucleotides: TGCGCCAGCAGCCAGGCGGGACAGGGTAACTATGGCTACCCCTTC.

There are a few counts of this clone. V is TRBV4-1 and J is TRBJ1-2, with TRBD1 matching 8 bases. This CDR3 is built from 16 residues. CDR1 is MGHRA and CDR2 is YSYEKL in the germline V gene. V lost 4 bases, J lost 4 bases, and 11 bases stayed unmatched. The CDR3 DNA sequence: TGCGCCAGCAGCCCTAGCCAGGGGGCGGGGATCTATGGCTACACCTTC. It encodes CASSPSQGAGIYGYTF.

The V and J genes are TRBV7-2 and TRBJ1-1; 7 bases agree with TRBD1. J was trimmed by 7 bases and V by 5 bases; bases with no gene match: 7. The CDR3 contains 13 residues. Germline CDR1 reads SGHTA; CDR2 reads FQGNSA. The CDR3 region has the DNA TGTGCCAGCAGCCCTCTACAGGGGCGTGAAGCTTTCTTT. Amino acids: CASSPLQGREAFF.

This rearrangement joins TRBV7-8 to TRBJ2-3, with D possibly TRBD2 on 5 matching bases. Germline V gives CDR1 SGHVS, CDR2 FQNEAQ. The ends were cut back, 5 bases at V and 1 base at J, with 16 bases in the middle. The CDR3 covers 16 residues. The CDR3 coding sequence is TGTGCCAGCAGCCGCACTCGCGAGCGGCGCACAGATACGCAGTATTTT. Its translation: CASSRTRERRTDTQYF.

In regard to this clone: The junction shows a germline mismatch at one end, possibly a read error. The rearrangement links TRBV27 to TRBJ1-2; D is unresolved. Germline V gene data show CDR1 as MNHEY and CDR2 as SMNVEV (reference sequence). The CDR3 is 13 residues long. The CDR3 DNA is TGTGCCAGCACATCCACGGGTAACTATGGCTACCCCTTC. Translating gives CASTSTGNYGYPF.

The V call is TRBV7-9, the J call TRBJ2-3, with TRBD2 matching 12 bases. The germline V gene has CDR1 SEHNR and CDR2 FQNEAQ (reference sequence). V lost 5 bases and J lost 0; bases outside the gene matches: 3. The CDR3 is 16 residues long. The CDR3, as DNA: TGTGCCAGCAGCCTAACTAGCGGGGGGAGCACAGATACGCAGTATTTT. It is translated as CASSLTSGGSTDTQYF.

The CDR3 loop reads CASSVMTSGGNEQFF. CDR3 nucleotide sequence: TGTGCCAGCAGCGTAATGACTAGCGGGGGCAATGAGCAGTTCTTC. The chain links TRBV11-1 to TRBJ2-1, with 12 bases lining up with TRBD2. Germline V gives CDR1 SGHAT, CDR2 FQDESV (reference sequence). V was clipped by 5 bases and J by 6 bases; unmatched bases: 5. The CDR3 consists of 15 residues.

As regards this clone: At one of its ends the junction is not consistent with the germline gene, which may arise from a read error. The chain combines TRBV28 with TRBJ1-5; tentatively, D is TRBD1 (6 bases). Germline V lookup: CDR1 MDHEN, CDR2 SYDVKM. The CDR3 is made up of 14 amino acids. The CDR3 region has the DNA TGTGCCAGCAGCAAAGACAGGTTCGGGCAGCCCCAGAATTTT. Translating it yields CASSKDRFGQPQNF.

This rearrangement joins TRBV28 to TRBJ2-7, with 11 positions matching TRBD2. CDR3 length equals 15 residues. Per the germline V gene, CDR1 is MDHEN and CDR2 is SYDVKM. Unmatched junction bases numbered 3, after V lost 4 bases and J lost 1 base. The CDR3 reads CASSSWTSGSYEQYF. For the CDR3, the DNA is TGTGCCAGCAGTTCATGGACTAGCGGGTCCTACGAGCAGTACTTC.

V is TRBV7-3 and J is TRBJ2-7; 10 bases fit TRBD1. This CDR3 has 14 residues. Trimming took 2 bases from V and 4 from J; bases not matched to a gene: 2. Germline V gene data show CDR1 as SGHTA and CDR2 as FQGTGA. CDR3 DNA sequence: TGTGCCAGCAGCTTACGACAGGGGGCATACGAGCAGTACTTC. Translating gives CASSLRQGAYEQYF.

This chain links TRBV28 with TRBJ2-3; D remains ambiguous. In germline, CDR1 is MDHEN, CDR2 SYDVKM. V lost 7 bases, J lost 1 base, and 12 bases lay in between. This CDR3 spans 14 amino acids. DNA of the CDR3: TGTGCCAGCACCCGGTTGGTCCGCACAGATACGCAGTATTTT. This sequence encodes CASTRLVRTDTQYF.

V and J are TRBV25-1 and TRBJ1-4; TRBD1 agrees at 11 bases. Germline-derived CDR1 and CDR2 are MGHDK and SYGVNS. The CDR3 has 15 amino acids. Trimming took 6 bases from V and 3 from J; bases not matched to a gene: 3. Written as DNA, the CDR3 is TGTGCCAGCAGGAGGGGACAGGGGGCTAATGAAAAACTGTTTTTT. Translation gives CASRRGQGANEKLFF.

The chain carries TRBV27 and TRBJ2-1; 8 nucleotides line up with TRBD1. Germline V gives CDR1 MNHEY, CDR2 SMNVEV (reference sequence). The CDR3 spans 15 residues. J gave up 3 bases and V 5 bases, and 6 bases lay outside the gene matches. In nucleotides, the CDR3 is TGTGCCAGCAGTCAAGCCGGGACAGGCTACAATGAGCAGTTCTTC. Translation gives CASSQAGTGYNEQFF.

This clone was recorded a few times. V gene TRBV19 combines with J gene TRBJ2-1; 11 positions agree with TRBD2. This CDR3 contains 16 residues. CDR1 is LNHDA and CDR2 is SQIVND in the germline V gene (reference sequence). J gave up 3 bases and V 5 bases, and 6 bases lay outside the gene matches. The CDR3 region is CASSLTSGMFYNEQFF. The CDR3 bases are TGTGCCAGTAGTTTGACTAGCGGGATGTTCTACAATGAGCAGTTCTTC.

The rearrangement joins TRBV2 to TRBJ2-3; D may be TRBD2 (5 bases). Germline CDR1 SNHLY, CDR2 FYNNEI. This CDR3 has 12 amino acids. Trimming stripped 6 bases from V and 1 base from J, with 5 bases between. The CDR3, as DNA: TGTGCCAGCAGGAGGGGCACAGATACGCAGTATTTT. Amino acid sequence: CASRRGTDTQYF.

This chain connects TRBV29-1 to TRBJ2-1; 15 bases agree with TRBD2. V lost 5 bases, J lost 1 base, and 6 bases stayed unmatched. Germline V gene data show CDR1 as SQVTM and CDR2 as ANQGSEA. CDR3 length: 17 amino acids. The CDR3 DNA is TGCAGCGTTCATGGACTAGCGGGAGGGCCATCCTACAATGAGCAGTTCTTC. It translates to CSVHGLAGGPSYNEQFF.